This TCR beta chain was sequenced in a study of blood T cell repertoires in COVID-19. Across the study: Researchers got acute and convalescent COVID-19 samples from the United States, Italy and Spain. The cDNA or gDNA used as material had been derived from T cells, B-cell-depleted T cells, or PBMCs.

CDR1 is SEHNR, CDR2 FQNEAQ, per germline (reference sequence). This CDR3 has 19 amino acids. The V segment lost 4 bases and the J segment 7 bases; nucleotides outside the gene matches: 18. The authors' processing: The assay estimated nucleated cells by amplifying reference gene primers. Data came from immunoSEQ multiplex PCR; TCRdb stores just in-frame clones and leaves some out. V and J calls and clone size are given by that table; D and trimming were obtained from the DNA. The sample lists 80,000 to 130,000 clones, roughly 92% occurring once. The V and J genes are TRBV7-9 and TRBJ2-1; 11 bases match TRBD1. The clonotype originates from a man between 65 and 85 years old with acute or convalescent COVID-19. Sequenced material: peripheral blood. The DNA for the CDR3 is TGTGCCAGCAGCTACCACTATCAACCAGGACAGGGGGCCTTGAATGAGCAGTTCTTC. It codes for CASSYHYQPGQGALNEQFF.